Each of the 22 T cell receptor beta chains below was sequenced from the same sample in a study of cytomegalovirus exposure and HLA in healthy donors (dated by TCRdb to the late 2010s). Library preparation employed the immunoSEQ multiplex PCR assay. The multiplex PCR relied on a mix of 60 forward primers for TCR Vbeta segments and 13 reverse primers for TCR Jbeta segments. Not all clones reach the TCRdb copy of this immuneACCESS table, which keeps in-frame sequences only. Checked studies attribute under half of the gap to unresolved V genes and leave the rest unexplained. The sample table contains roughly 180,000 clones; only one count was recorded for less than 85% of them. The biggest ten clones account for 1% of the sample. The source material was PBMCs. Receptors were obtained from a boy aged 2 to 9 in good health and CMV-seronegative.

The chain employs TRBV5-1 and TRBJ2-5; D is unclear. The CDR3 has 12 residues. Germline V gene data show CDR1 as SGHRS and CDR2 as YFSETQ. V lost 4 bases and J 3 bases, leaving 7 bases between the germline ends. The CDR3 here is CASSQNEETQYF. In DNA, the CDR3 is TGCGCCAGCAGCCAGAACGAAGAGACCCAGTACTTC.

This clone was picked up a small number of times. The chain joins TRBV19 to TRBJ1-1; 7 bases are shared with TRBD1. With 5 bases clipped from V and 1 base from J, the junction kept 4 bases outside the gene matches. The CDR3 is 14 amino acids. The V gene's germline CDR1 is LNHDA and CDR2 SQIVND (reference sequence). Written as DNA, the CDR3 is TGTGCCAGTAGTGCGTACAGGGGGAACACTGAAGCTTTCTTT. It encodes CASSAYRGNTEAFF.

The chain recombines TRBV6-4 with TRBJ2-3, with D perhaps TRBD1 (6 bases). In germline, CDR1 is MRHNA, CDR2 SNTAGT. V was clipped by 3 bases and J by 1 base, with 11 bases between them. The CDR3 spans 15 residues. This chain's CDR3 is CASSETTGGTDTQYF. In DNA form, the CDR3 reads TGTGCCAGCAGTGAGACGACAGGAGGCACAGATACGCAGTATTTT.

The chain recombines TRBV7-9 with TRBJ2-2; D is uncertain. V lost 3 bases to trimming and J lost 2 bases, with 7 bases between them. The CDR3 covers 14 residues. The germline gives CDR1 SEHNR, CDR2 FQNEAQ (reference sequence). The CDR3: CASSLNSNTGELFF. CDR3 DNA: TGTGCCAGCAGCTTGAACTCCAACACCGGGGAGCTGTTTTTT.

This chain connects TRBV10-1 to TRBJ1-4, with D maybe TRBD1 (6 bases). CDR1 and CDR2 from the germline V gene are WNHNN and SYGVQD (reference sequence). This CDR3 has 17 residues. The ends were cut back, 4 bases at V and 3 bases at J, with 18 bases in the middle. The CDR3 sequence: CASSVYQGKKANEKLFF. CDR3 coding DNA: TGCGCCAGCAGTGTTTATCAGGGGAAGAAGGCTAATGAAAAACTGTTTTTT.

This clone was counted between two and nine times. The V gene is TRBV7-2, the J gene TRBJ2-5; 10 bases agree with TRBD2. This CDR3 comprises 15 residues. The J segment lost 4 bases and the V segment lost 5 bases, leaving 7 bases of the junction unmatched. CDR1 is SGHTA and CDR2 is FQGNSA in the germline V gene. CDR3: CASSPGTSVRETQYF. CDR3 sequence (DNA): TGTGCCAGCAGCCCGGGGACTAGCGTCCGAGAGACCCAGTACTTC.

The chain links TRBV5-1 to TRBJ2-2; D gene ambiguous. This CDR3 spans 16 amino acids. Germline loops: CDR1 SGHRS, CDR2 YFSETQ. The germline V and J ends were trimmed by 1 base and 6 bases, with 16 bases remaining between them. The CDR3 DNA is TGCGCCAGCAGCTTGCTAGTGGCTAGTCGGGCCGGGGAGCTGTTTTTT. It yields the protein CASSLLVASRAGELFF.

The chain links TRBV6-5 to TRBJ1-1, with D hard to call. From germline, CDR1 is MNHEY and CDR2 SVGAGI. Trimming cost V 5 bases and J 4 bases, with 5 bases left between them. The CDR3 spans 11 residues. CDR3: CASSHFTEAFF. CDR3 coding DNA: TGTGCCAGCAGTCATTTCACTGAAGCTTTCTTT.

This rearrangement joins TRBV2 to TRBJ1-1; D ambiguous. The CDR3 spans 12 residues. V gave up 6 bases and J gave up 4 bases, with 9 bases separating them. Germline V gene data show CDR1 as SNHLY and CDR2 as FYNNEI. DNA for the CDR3: TGTGCCAGCAGGCTGGAGGGCACTGAAGCTTTCTTT. This codes for CASRLEGTEAFF.

The rearrangement uses TRBV28 and TRBJ2-7; D is ambiguous. The CDR3 sequence is 15 residues long. CDR1 and CDR2 from the germline V gene are MDHEN and SYDVKM. Trimming took off 2 bases at V and 3 bases at J, with 14 bases between the two ends. As DNA, the CDR3 is TGTGCCAGCAGTTTAGTCGGGTTGATGGACTACGAGCAGTACTTC. Encoded protein: CASSLVGLMDYEQYF.

Note on this clone: Other DNA sequences in this sample translate to the same CDR3. This chain joins TRBV7-3 and TRBJ2-1; 8 bases agree with TRBD2. This CDR3 region has 14 residues. The V gene's germline CDR1 is SGHTA and CDR2 FQGTGA. Trimming at V came to 5 bases and at J to 9 bases, leaving 9 bases not matched to a gene. The CDR3 region is CASSPRLAGGEQFF. CDR3 nucleotide sequence: TGTGCCAGCAGCCCCCGCCTAGCGGGTGGTGAGCAGTTCTTC. Supplemented by reference TRBV7-3 and TRBJ2-1, the full variable domain reads GAGVSQTPSNKVTEKGKYVELRCDPISGHTALYWYRQSLGQGPEFLIYFQGTGAADDSGLPNDRFFAVRPEGSVSTLKIQRTERGDSAVYLCASSPRLAGGEQFFGPGTRLTVL.

The rearrangement uses TRBV5-1 and TRBJ2-3; 7 positions match TRBD1. The junction had 19 bases not matched to a gene; V was cut back by 0 bases and J by 0 bases. The CDR3 runs 21 residues. The germline gives CDR1 SGHRS, CDR2 YFSETQ. CDR3 DNA: TGCGCCAGCAGCTTGGGTACGGGACAGACAAGGCCGAGGATTAGCACAGATACGCAGTATTTT. Its translation is CASSLGTGQTRPRISTDTQYF. Full variable domain (missing parts from reference TRBV5-1 and TRBJ2-3): KAGVTQTPRYLIKTRGQQVTLSCSPISGHRSVSWYQQTPGQGLQFLFEYFSETQRNKGNFPGRFSGRQFSNSRSEMNVSTLELGDSALYLCASSLGTGQTRPRISTDTQYFGPGTRLTVL.

This chain uses TRBV27 with TRBJ2-2; D unresolved. CDR1 MNHEY and CDR2 SMNVEV come from the germline V gene (reference sequence). CDR3 size: 16 residues. V was trimmed by 4 bases and J by 2 bases, leaving 14 bases between them. The CDR3 protein is CASSYLPRPNTGELFF. CDR3 coding DNA: TGTGCCAGCAGTTACCTCCCGAGGCCCAACACCGGGGAGCTGTTTTTT.

In its sample, this clone was seen once. CDR3 sequence: CASSPRTSGNYEQYV. The CDR3 DNA sequence: TGTGCCAGCAGCCCGAGGACTAGCGGGAACTACGAGCAGTACGTC. The genes are TRBV28 and TRBJ2-7; 12 bases map to TRBD2. From germline, CDR1 is MDHEN and CDR2 SYDVKM. There are 15 residues in the CDR3. V dropped 6 bases and J dropped 3; count of bases not matched to a gene: 6.

This clone was seen a single time. Other DNA sequences in the sample encode the same CDR3. CDR3 coding DNA: TGTGCCAGCAACAGGGCAAGTGGGGACACTGAAGCTTTCTTT. Its protein is CASNRASGDTEAFF. The chain uses TRBV5-6 and TRBJ1-1; tentative D call: TRBD1 (6 bases). Germline CDR1 and CDR2: SGHDT and YYEEEE. The ends were cut back, 6 bases at V and 3 bases at J, with 15 bases in the middle. The length of the CDR3 is 14 residues.

This clone was counted between two and nine times. The DNA for the CDR3 is TGCGCCAGCAGCTTGGGGTGGAGGGACACTGAAGCTTTCTTT. Its protein is CASSLGWRDTEAFF. V is TRBV5-1 and J is TRBJ1-1; D unclear. Germline V CDR1 and CDR2: SGHRS, YFSETQ. V was pared by 0 bases and J by 3 bases, with 9 bases between. The CDR3 loop spans 14 amino acids.

The CDR3 DNA follows: TGCGCCAGCAGCCCCGACAGGGTTTCCACCGGGGAGCTGTTTTTT. This sequence encodes CASSPDRVSTGELFF. The V gene is TRBV4-1, the J gene TRBJ2-2; 7 bases are shared with TRBD1. V lost 4 bases, J lost 4 bases, and 6 bases stayed unmatched. Germline lookup yields CDR1 MGHRA and CDR2 YSYEKL. CDR3 length equals 15 residues.

This chain uses TRBV13 with TRBJ2-6, with D hard to call. V gave up 2 bases and J gave up 0 bases, with 5 bases separating them. CDR3 length: 15 amino acids. From germline, CDR1 is PRHDT and CDR2 FYEKMQ (reference sequence). The CDR3 loop is CASSLWSSGANVLTF. The CDR3 DNA reads as TGTGCCAGCAGCTTATGGAGCTCTGGGGCCAACGTCCTGACTTTC.

The V gene is TRBV29-1, the J gene TRBJ2-3; D perhaps matches TRBD2 (6 bases). Germline V CDR1 and CDR2: SQVTM, ANQGSEA. The CDR3 spans 17 residues. V dropped 6 bases and J dropped 2 bases, with 24 bases sitting between them. This chain's CDR3 is CSVPIRWRGRNTDTQYF. Here the CDR3 DNA reads TGCAGCGTCCCAATAAGGTGGAGGGGTCGGAACACAGATACGCAGTATTTT.

The chain recombines TRBV4-1 with TRBJ2-4; maybe TRBD1 (7 bases). CDR1 and CDR2 (germline): MGHRA, YSYEKL. This CDR3 contains 15 residues. The V end lost 4 bases, the J end lost 5 bases, and 15 bases lay between the germline ends. CDR3 loop: CASSRASRGENIQYF. The CDR3 DNA reads as TGCGCCAGCAGCCGAGCCTCCAGGGGGGAAAACATTCAGTACTTC.

Notes on this clone: The junction shows a germline mismatch at one end, possibly a read error. This chain joins TRBV2 and TRBJ1-2; no definite D call. The CDR3 covers 14 residues. Germline V gene sequence: CDR1 SNHLY, CDR2 FYNNEI. The CDR3: CARSEVEGGYGYTF. CDR3 nucleotide sequence: TGTGCCCGCAGTGAAGTGGAGGGTGGCTATGGCTACACCTTC.

The rearrangement joins TRBV30 to TRBJ2-7; D is undetermined. Germline V gene lookup returns CDR1 GTSNPN and CDR2 SVGIG (reference sequence). The CDR3 totals 12 residues. The V end lost 5 bases, the J end lost 0 bases, and 8 bases lay between the germline ends. The CDR3 DNA follows: TGTGCCTGGTGCGGTGACTCCTACGAGCAGTACTTC. This translates into CAWCGDSYEQYF.